Listed below are T cell receptor beta chains from one sample, sequenced in a study of T cell responses to AZD1222 COVID-19 vaccine. Some clones are missing from TCRdb's copy, which holds only in-frame ones; the method was immunoSEQ multiplex PCR. The sample shows about 140,000 clones, 90% of them seen only once. The source was peripheral blood, collected on day 0 of AZD1222 vaccination. These TCRs come from an adult in good health. CDR3s include the opening cysteine and the closing phenylalanine or tryptophan. D genes are given only for firm matches. Clone size, where shown, is once, few, many, or a class for clones that have expanded.

clone_size: -
v_call: TRBV11-3
j_call: TRBJ2-1
d_call: TRBD1
cdr3_nt: TGTGCCAGCAGCTTTCTCTGGACAGGGGGTGCCGGGGAGCAGTTCTTC
cdr3_aa: CASSFLWTGGAGEQFF

clone_size: -
v_call: TRBV27
j_call: TRBJ2-3
d_call: -
cdr3_nt: TGTGCCAGCAGTTACGGCGGCACAGATACGCAGTATTTT
cdr3_aa: CASSYGGTDTQYF

clone_size: -
v_call: TRBV28
j_call: TRBJ2-2
d_call: -
cdr3_nt: TGTGCCAGCAGGACGACAGGACCGAACACCGGGGAGCTGTTTTTT
cdr3_aa: CASRTTGPNTGELFF

clone_size: -
v_call: TRBV4-2
j_call: TRBJ2-1
d_call: TRBD2
cdr3_nt: TGTGCCAGCAGCCAAACGATCCTCCGGGGGGACTACAATGAGCAGTTCTTC
cdr3_aa: CASSQTILRGDYNEQFF

clone_size: -
v_call: TRBV4-1
j_call: TRBJ1-2
d_call: -
cdr3_nt: TGCGCCAGCAGCCACATGACCACTAACTATGGCTACACCTTC
cdr3_aa: CASSHMTTNYGYTF

clone_size: once
v_call: TRBV27
j_call: TRBJ2-7
d_call: -
cdr3_nt: TGTGCCAGCAGTTTAGGGGTGCTATACGAGCAGTACTTC
cdr3_aa: CASSLGVLYEQYF

clone_size: once
v_call: TRBV3-1/TRBV3-2
j_call: TRBJ2-7
d_call: TRBD2
cdr3_nt: TGTGCCAGCAGCCGTAGCGGGGGGGCTTACGAGCAGTACTTC
cdr3_aa: CASSRSGGAYEQYF

clone_size: -
v_call: TRBV28
j_call: TRBJ1-2
d_call: -
cdr3_nt: TGTGCCAGCAGTTTGGATGGCTACACCTTC
cdr3_aa: CASSLDGYTF

clone_size: -
v_call: TRBV27
j_call: TRBJ2-1
d_call: TRBD2
cdr3_nt: TGTGCCAGCAAAGGGAGGCGGGAGTCAAGGATGGATGAGCAGTTCTTC
cdr3_aa: CASKGRRESRMDEQFF

clone_size: -
v_call: TRBV2
j_call: TRBJ2-1
d_call: -
cdr3_nt: TGTGCCAGCAGTGTGTCAGGAAAAGAGCAGTTCTTC
cdr3_aa: CASSVSGKEQFF

clone_size: once
v_call: TRBV7-2
j_call: TRBJ1-3
d_call: -
cdr3_nt: TGTGCCAGCAGCTTAGGCCCAGGGACTACTGGAAACACCATATATTTT
cdr3_aa: CASSLGPGTTGNTIYF

clone_size: -
v_call: TRBV30
j_call: TRBJ1-6
d_call: TRBD1
cdr3_nt: TGTGCCTGGCAGGGGGCGCTTGGATCACCCCTCCACTTT
cdr3_aa: CAWQGALGSPLHF